This TCR beta chain was identified in a study of T cells in Graves' hyperthyroidism and ophthalmopathy. CDR1 and CDR2 from the germline V gene are MNHNS and SASEGT. This CDR3 spans 16 amino acids. Trimming left V 8 bases short and J 4 bases short, with 22 bases between. The sample, blood from the first hyperthyroidism diagnosis, precedes any ophthalmopathy symptoms. This clonotype has a handful of counts. There were TCR beta CDR3 regions amplified from RNA transcripts. The study used the HTBI primer set for a first-round RT-PCR of the TCR CDR3. TCRdb independently ran MiXCR on the multiplex PCR reads; one entry per CDR3 protein. The table has over 200,000 distinct CDR3 sequences, 13% to 15% seen once.

The receptor was derived from a woman aged 35 to 49 with Graves' hyperthyroidism that later progressed to Graves' ophthalmopathy. Sequencing used blood. This chain connects TRBV6-1 to TRBJ2-3; maybe TRBD2 (5 bases). CDR3 sequence (DNA): TGTGCCAGCTCCCCGTCGTGGGCGGGTGGCCCAGATACGCAGTATTTT. The encoded protein is CASSPSWAGGPDTQYF.